The text below deals with one T cell receptor beta chain. The target antigen is unknown. A read error may account for a junction end that differs from germline. In germline, CDR1 is GTSNPN, CDR2 SVGIG (reference sequence). The length of the CDR3 is 19 residues. The data were taken from a study of CD8 T cells in ankylosing spondylitis. Study observations and caveats: Before this, some motif variants had been reported in reactive arthritis synovial fluid and blood. Disease-linked clones bore a CD8+ phenotype and were relatively rare in peripheral blood. Blood from ankylosing spondylitis patients appeared to carry a characteristic roughly 8-variant TCR beta motif.

Scientists made TCR beta libraries using quantitative 5'-RACE with molecular barcodes. MiXCR, run by TCRdb on the 5' RACE reads, gives a single entry per CDR3 protein. The profile shows a few hundred thousand distinct CDR3 sequences, roughly a sixth of them singletons. The chain recombines TRBV30 with TRBJ2-1, with 8 bases fitting TRBD2. Source material: blood, either unsorted or a sorted T cell fraction (not recorded which). The receptor was isolated from a male donor with ankylosing spondylitis. For the CDR3, the DNA is TGTTCCTGGAGTCCCCCGGAGGGCGGGAGGCCCTACCCGAACAATGAGCAGTTCTTC. It is translated as CSWSPPEGGRPYPNNEQFF.